This T cell receptor (beta chain) was documented in a study of blood T cell repertoires in COVID-19 (TCRdb year 2020). Concerning the study at large: The collaborator samples originated in the United States, Italy and Spain and spanned the acute and convalescent phases of COVID-19. The prospective study material was composed of cDNA or gDNA derived from T cells, B-cell-depleted T cells, or PBMCs. Deeply sampled blood TCRbeta repertoires from subjects exposed to, actively infected with, or recovered from COVID-19 were included in the dataset. The repertoires were made available in a free public database intended to serve as a resource for research on the immune response to SARS-CoV-2. The samples were drawn from the first 160 participants of the ongoing ImmuneRACE study and from some 1,300 subjects provided by 6 global collaborators. A de-identified subject ID, COVID-19 status, age in years and sex were almost always included in the sample metadata. Where available, HLA class I and class II types were obtained from metadata supplied by the sample provider rather than from assay-based typing.

There are 14 amino acids in the CDR3, from cysteine to phenylalanine inclusive. The read is trimmed to its CDR3 DNA, 42 bases read in frame from base 1. Participants in the prospective study were enrolled through a virtual design, were aged about 18 to 89 years, and lived in roughly 24 United States geographic areas. Cohort assignment in the prospective study relied on participant-reported clinical history from a screening survey and a study questionnaire. Recovered participants in ImmuneRACE Cohort 3 were defined as having two consecutive negative NP/OP PCR tests, clearance from a healthcare professional, or resolution of symptoms. Mobile phlebotomists in the prospective study collected whole blood, serum and a nasopharyngeal or oropharyngeal swab from every participant. Prospective study participants could optionally give additional blood draws and questionnaires over a roughly two-month period. Prospective study blood samples were shipped either frozen or at room temperature before DNA extraction.

What the study reported, not specific to this receptor: Clinical and demographic metadata were provided uncurated, with the amount varying by source and participant.

There are a few counts of this clone. No antigen is known for it. No quality values exist for individual bases; no much larger clone is one base distant. TCRbeta CDR3 regions were amplified from genomic DNA by means of the immunoSEQ Assay, a bias-controlled multiplex PCR. Per the source publication's procedure: Nucleated cell counts per sample were estimated from amplification of reference gene primers within the assay. To quantify the absolute abundance of each unique TCRbeta CDR3 rearrangement, sequence reads were collapsed and filtered. For each sample, productive Simpson clonality was calculated by taking the square root of Simpson's diversity index across productive rearrangements. Imported from immuneACCESS, the table was reduced by TCRdb to in-frame sequences with V and J called. These copies leave out some clones; in studies compared against another copy, an unresolved V gene accounts for under half, and the cause of the remainder is not known. D and trimming come from the DNA, and the V and J calls and clone size come from that table. The sample contains some 300,000 clones, approximately 90% of them found a single time. The ten largest clonotypes hold 3.5% to 5% of the sample.

Specimen: PBMCs or T cells enriched from blood (not recorded which). The source is a man aged 30 to 45 who had recovered from COVID-19. The V and J segments used are TRBV21-1 and TRBJ1-1; TRBD1, as called in the table, went unchecked against the DNA. TRBV21-1 is a pseudogene. The nucleotide sequence is TGTGCCAGCAGCACGACCGCAGGGGGCACTGAAGCTTTCTTT. Translated, it reads CASSTTAGGTEAFF.